This T cell receptor beta chain was captured by sequencing in a study of Ad26.COV2.S vaccination and SARS-CoV-2 variants. Turning to the study itself: Once or twice, 56 days apart, Ad26.COV2.S was delivered intramuscularly.

V gave up 8 bases and J gave up 5 bases; unmatched junction bases: 6. Germline V gives CDR1 LGHDT, CDR2 YNNKEL (reference sequence). This CDR3 contains 13 residues. Treatment in this sample: about 20 received Ad26.COV2.S at low or high dose, single or two shots; 5 received placebo; per-sample allocation not given. At day 63 after the first vaccine or placebo injection, samples were drawn. TCRdb's table, derived via immunoSEQ multiplex PCR, lists solely in-frame clones and lacks some. Found here are around 450,000 clones, 85% to 90% of them singletons; the top ten hold roughly 4%. The V and J genes are TRBV3-1 (or the pseudogene TRBV3-2) and TRBJ1-2, with TRBD1 matching 9 bases. The TCR sequence derives from a person aged 18-60 years who received the Ad26.COV2.S COVID-19 vaccine or a placebo. The sequencing used peripheral blood, collected in a trial of Ad26.COV2.S vaccine versus placebo. The CDR3 region has the DNA TGTGCCAGCGGGGGACAGGGAGTTTATGGCTACACCTTC. Amino acids: CASGGQGVYGYTF.